A selection of T cell receptor beta chains follows, all from one sample in a study of technical replicates of blood from a handful of donors. The assay was immunoSEQ multiplex PCR, and TCRdb's table has in-frame clones only and misses some. Altogether 70,000 to 80,000 clones are present, roughly 90% being singletons, with the ten largest covering around 0.42%. Sequencing was done on a sample of T cells isolated from PBMCs. The receptors come from a human donor in good health. CDR3s leave out the opening cysteine and the closing phenylalanine or tryptophan. Expanded clones get a size class; other rows say once, few or many, or leave the size out.

>-|TRBV7-8
ASSLALTSGRHEQF
>-|TRBV7-2
ASSLVSSTDTQY
>-|TRBV30
ACVAGQYNEQF
>once|TRBV4-2
ASSQELAGVIRGGELF
>-|TRBV9
ASSVEARTRTNNEQF
>-|TRBV5-1
ASSLANSNEKLF
>once|TRBV6-5
ASSYHGHPNTEAF
>-|TRBV1
TSTPPHRNKTYEQY
>-|TRBV6-1
ASSGRGYQPQH
>-|TRBV30
ASGTAYEQY
>-|TRBV5-4
ASSLDRNNMNTEAF
>-|TRBV5-6
ASSTTGTNNYEQF
>-|TRBV9
ASSATGTPTGELF
>-|TRBV9
ASSVDLSPRQF
>-|TRBV19
ATTGGNQETQY
>-|TRBV10-1
ARLAGYTKNIQY